This T cell receptor beta chain stems from a study of blood T cell repertoires in COVID-19. V dropped 5 bases and J dropped 0 bases, with 12 bases sitting between them. The CDR3 spans 15 residues. Germline V gene lookup returns CDR1 SGHVS and CDR2 FQNEAQ. Sequenced by immunoSEQ multiplex PCR; TCRdb stores in-frame clones only, minus some. The sample records some 130,000 clones, approximately 86% being singletons. This sequence joins TRBV7-8 and TRBJ2-3; D may be TRBD2 (6 bases). This receptor was identified in a woman in her forties or fifties who had recovered from COVID-19. The sequenced material came from PBMCs or T cells enriched from blood (not recorded which). CDR3 residues: CASSGEDTSTDTQYF. The CDR3 region has the DNA TGTGCCAGCAGCGGGGAGGACACAAGCACAGATACGCAGTATTTT.